This TCR beta chain was documented in a study of OX40 agonist ivuxolimab in advanced cancers. Findings and caveats of the study: Within 6 weeks, CD4+ and CD8+ blood T cells expanded clonally at 0.1 to 3.0 mg/kg.

A note on this clone: The antigen is undetermined.

The protocol was immunoSEQ multiplex PCR, while the TCRdb copy is restricted to in-frame clones and leaves out a portion. Here the sample spans 22,000 or so clones, about 85% being singletons. V lost 5 bases, J lost 5 bases, and 21 bases lay in between. This CDR3 is 17 amino acids long. The germline gives CDR1 SEHNR, CDR2 FQNEAQ (reference sequence). The receptor was isolated from an adult with an advanced solid tumor such as melanoma, head and neck, liver or kidney cancer. The chain recombines TRBV7-9 with TRBJ1-4; TRBD1 might be the D (6 bases). This sample comprised CD4+ or CD8+ T cells sorted from blood, obtained in a trial of the OX40 agonist ivuxolimab. The CDR3, as DNA: TGTGCCAGCAGCCCAGGGGAGGGGGTGAGGCTCAATGAAAAACTGTTTTTT. Amino acids: CASSPGEGVRLNEKLFF.